This TCR beta chain was profiled in a study of cytomegalovirus exposure and HLA in healthy donors. This PCR relied on a set of 60 Vbeta primers and 13 Jbeta primers. Measured with immunoSEQ multiplex PCR; TCRdb has only the in-frame clones, and not every one. Its clone listing holds about 91,000 clones. The CDR3 is made up of 14 amino acids. The germline V gene encodes CDR1 SGHNT and CDR2 YYREEE (reference sequence). Trimming took off 4 bases at V and 0 bases at J, with 11 bases between the two ends. Material: PBMCs. The TCR sequence derives from a woman aged 25 to 39 in good health and CMV-seronegative. The V gene is TRBV5-4, the J gene TRBJ2-7, with a weak D call TRBD1 (5 bases). The CDR3 spells CASSPDMSSYEQYF. DNA of the CDR3: TGTGCCAGCAGCCCGGACATGAGCTCCTACGAGCAGTACTTC.